The source of this T cell receptor (beta chain) is a study of blood T cell repertoires in COVID-19. About the research overall: COVID-19 samples collected from the United States, Italy and Spain covered acute and convalescent phases. In each case, the material was cDNA or gDNA derived from T cells, B-cell-depleted T cells, or PBMCs.

Original methodology: Reference gene primer amplification in the assay estimated nucleated cell counts. The assay was immunoSEQ multiplex PCR, and TCRdb's table has in-frame clones only and misses some. V, J and clone size are those of that table, while D and trimming were read from the DNA. The sample includes around 100,000 clones, 87% of them seen just once. The sequencing input was peripheral blood. The clonotype originates from a middle-aged man in a cohort sampled during active COVID-19.

The CDR3 DNA sequence: TGTGCCAGAACGGGACAGGGGGCAACTAACTATGGCTACACCTTC. Translated, it gives CARTGQGATNYGYTF. The chain joins TRBV25-1 to TRBJ1-2; 12 positions agree with TRBD1. Germline V lookup: CDR1 MGHDK, CDR2 SYGVNS. V was pared by 9 bases and J by 0 bases, with 5 bases of the junction left unmatched. This CDR3 has 15 amino acids.